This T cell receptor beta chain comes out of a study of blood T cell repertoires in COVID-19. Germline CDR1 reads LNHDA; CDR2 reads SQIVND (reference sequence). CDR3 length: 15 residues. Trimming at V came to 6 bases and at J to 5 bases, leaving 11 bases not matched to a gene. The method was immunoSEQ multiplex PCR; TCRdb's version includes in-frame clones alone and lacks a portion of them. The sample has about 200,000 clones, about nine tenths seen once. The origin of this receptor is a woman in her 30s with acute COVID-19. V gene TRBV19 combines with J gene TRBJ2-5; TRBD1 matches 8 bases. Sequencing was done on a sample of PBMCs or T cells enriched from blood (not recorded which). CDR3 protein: CASRQGASGSETQYF. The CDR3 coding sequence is TGTGCCAGTAGGCAGGGGGCGTCAGGGTCGGAGACCCAGTACTTC.